These T cell receptor beta chains were read from a single sample in a study of cytomegalovirus exposure and HLA in healthy donors. Measured with immunoSEQ multiplex PCR; TCRdb has only the in-frame clones, and not every one. The sample gives roughly 70,000 clones, 85% to 95% of which show up once; roughly 3.3% is in the top ten. The sample comprised PBMCs. These receptors all come from a man aged 18 to 35 in good health and CMV-seronegative. CDR3s include the opening cysteine and the closing phenylalanine or tryptophan. A D gene is named only where the DNA matches it firmly. Clone size is not always given. Where it is, it says once, few, many or a class for expanded clones.

NA	TRBJ2-7	NA	TRBV27	CASSLLGDAYEQYF	TGTGCCAGCAGTTTACTAGGGGATGCCTACGAGCAGTACTTC
NA	TRBJ2-1	NA	TRBV7-9	CASSPGGGTISNEQFF	TGTGCCAGCAGTCCCGGAGGGGGCACTATCAGCAATGAGCAGTTCTTC
NA	TRBJ1-2	NA	TRBV6-1	CASSPQGNPHGYTF	TGTGCCAGCAGTCCCCAGGGAAATCCGCATGGCTACACCTTC
NA	TRBJ2-2	NA	TRBV27	CASSLSVNGELFF	TGTGCCAGCAGTTTGTCGGTGAACGGGGAGCTGTTTTTT
NA	TRBJ1-5	NA	TRBV19	CASAGINQPQHF	TGTGCCAGCGCAGGGATCAATCAGCCCCAGCATTTT
NA	TRBJ1-1	NA	TRBV5-6	CASSFLGDQAFF	TGTGCCAGCAGCTTTCTGGGCGATCAAGCTTTCTTT
NA	TRBJ1-6	NA	TRBV28	CASGDKPLHF	TGTGCCAGCGGGGACAAACCCCTCCACTTT
NA	TRBJ1-5	NA	TRBV5-6	CASRASGKYQPQHF	TGTGCCAGCAGGGCCTCAGGGAAGTATCAGCCCCAGCATTTT
NA	TRBJ1-1	NA	TRBV4-1	CASSQLFDRRTEAFF	TGCGCCAGCAGCCAATTATTTGACAGACGCACTGAAGCTTTCTTT
NA	TRBJ1-2	NA	TRBV7-8	CASSAHRAGGYTF	TGTGCCAGCAGCGCCCACAGGGCAGGAGGCTACACCTTC
NA	TRBJ1-2	TRBD1	TRBV4-3	CASSDDTETGPYGYTF	TGCGCCAGCAGCGATGACACAGAGACAGGGCCATATGGCTACACCTTC
NA	TRBJ2-3	NA	TRBV28	CASSASTDTQYF	TGTGCCAGCAGTGCGTCCACAGATACGCAGTATTTT
NA	TRBJ1-2	TRBD1	TRBV5-1	CASSLSLTGTGSDGYTF	TGCGCCAGCAGCCTAAGCCTCACCGGGACAGGGAGCGATGGCTACACCTTC
few	TRBJ2-3	TRBD2	TRBV10-2	CASKETSGGGGYRGDTQYF	TGCGCCAGCAAAGAGACTAGCGGGGGGGGCGGCTACCGGGGGGATACGCAGTATTTT
NA	TRBJ1-6	NA	TRBV6-1	CASSDHHRTSPLTFHF	TGTGCCAGCAGTGACCATCATCGGACTTCGCCTCTGACCTTCCACTTT
NA	TRBJ1-5	TRBD1	TRBV19	CASSRTGLDQPQHF	TGTGCCAGTAGTAGGACAGGGTTGGATCAGCCCCAGCATTTT
NA	TRBJ2-3	NA	TRBV27	CASRRLGRTDTQYF	TGTGCCAGCAGGAGACTAGGACGCACAGATACGCAGTATTTT
NA	TRBJ2-6	TRBD2	TRBV30	CALSSGVSRGANVLTF	TGTGCCTTGTCGAGCGGGGTTTCGAGAGGGGCCAACGTCCTGACTTTC
NA	TRBJ2-2	TRBD2	TRBV27	CATGSLGTRGLTGELFF	TGTGCCACCGGATCTCTGGGGACTAGGGGACTCACCGGGGAGCTGTTTTTT
NA	TRBJ2-3	TRBD2	TRBV28	CASSSWGLAGAPQYF	TGTGCCAGCAGTTCCTGGGGACTAGCGGGGGCCCCGCAGTATTTT
NA	TRBJ2-3	TRBD1	TRBV29-1	CSAIQGAVVTDTQYF	TGCAGCGCTATTCAGGGGGCGGTGGTCACAGATACGCAGTATTTT
NA	TRBJ1-1	NA	TRBV30	CAWIPQGNTEAFF	TGTGCCTGGATACCACAGGGTAACACTGAAGCTTTCTTT
NA	TRBJ1-2	NA	TRBV6-1	CASSPITGSGYTF	TGTGCCAGCAGCCCTATCACAGGGTCCGGCTACACCTTC
NA	TRBJ2-2	NA	TRBV5-4	CASSLVGAIDTGELFF	TGTGCCAGCAGCTTGGTTGGGGCGATAGACACCGGGGAGCTGTTTTTT
NA	TRBJ2-5	TRBD2	TRBV4-3	CASSQDSDGLAGTPQYF	TGCGCCAGCAGCCAAGATAGCGATGGACTAGCGGGTACCCCCCAGTACTTC
NA	TRBJ1-1	NA	TRBV15	CAIGQPMNTEAFF	TGTGCCATCGGACAGCCCATGAACACTGAAGCTTTCTTT
NA	TRBJ2-5	NA	TRBV2	CASSSRDKMQETQYF	TGTGCCAGCTCGTCCCGGGACAAGATGCAAGAGACCCAGTACTTC
NA	TRBJ2-7	NA	TRBV7-6	CASSNVGGALREQYF	TGTGCCAGCAGCAATGTAGGGGGGGCGCTCAGGGAGCAGTACTTC
once	TRBJ2-2	TRBD2	TRBV7-2	CASIPGGTSTGELFF	TGTGCCAGCATCCCGGGGGGGACGAGCACCGGGGAGCTGTTTTTT
NA	TRBJ1-1	NA	TRBV6-5	CAVGGVDTEAFF	TGTGCCGTCGGGGGAGTGGACACTGAAGCTTTCTTT
NA	TRBJ1-4	TRBD1	TRBV27	CASSLFSTGTGGDEKLFF	TGTGCCAGCAGTTTATTCTCGACCGGGACAGGGGGCGATGAAAAACTGTTTTTT
NA	TRBJ2-7	NA	TRBV7-9	CASSRGGGYEQYF	TGTGCCAGCAGCCGAGGGGGGGGGTACGAGCAGTACTTC
few	TRBJ2-2	NA	TRBV2	CASSAGNTGELFF	TGTGCCAGCAGTGCGGGAAACACCGGGGAGCTGTTTTTT
NA	TRBJ1-2	NA	TRBV7-2	CASSSSDYGYTF	TGTGCCAGCAGCTCGTCAGACTATGGCTACACCTTC
NA	TRBJ1-1	TRBD1	TRBV7-8	CASGTASLFDEAFF	TGTGCATCCGGGACAGCCAGTTTATTCGATGAAGCTTTCTTT
NA	TRBJ2-7	NA	TRBV27	CASSRLSGGIGYEQYF	TGTGCCAGCAGCCGATTGTCCGGGGGAATCGGTTACGAGCAGTACTTC
NA	TRBJ1-4	NA	TRBV5-1	CASSLDLHVTDEKLFF	TGCGCCAGCAGCTTGGACCTACATGTGACAGATGAAAAACTGTTTTTT
NA	TRBJ2-7	TRBD1	TRBV19	CASNPRDRSYEQYF	TGTGCCAGCAACCCCAGGGACAGAAGCTACGAGCAGTACTTC
NA	TRBJ2-3	TRBD1	TRBV7-9	CIGGSSGQGADTQYF	TGTATAGGCGGTTCATCGGGACAGGGTGCAGATACGCAGTATTTT
NA	TRBJ2-1	TRBD2	TRBV5-1	CASSMGREGLARYNEQFF	TGCGCCAGCAGCATGGGGCGCGAGGGACTAGCGAGATACAATGAGCAGTTCTTC
few	TRBJ2-5	TRBD1	TRBV29-1	CSVGTEVQYF	TGCAGCGTAGGGACAGAGGTCCAGTACTTC
NA	TRBJ2-3	TRBD2	TRBV28	CASRIAGTTDTQYF	TGTGCCAGCAGGATAGCGGGGACCACAGATACGCAGTATTTT
once	TRBJ2-2	NA	TRBV18	CASSLPPGQLTTGELFF	TGTGCCAGCTCACTCCCCCCTGGACAGTTAACCACCGGGGAGCTGTTTTTT
NA	TRBJ1-2	NA	TRBV11-2	CASSRSPNSGAALYVYTF	TGTGCCAGCAGCCGGTCCCCAAATTCAGGGGCGGCCTTATATGTCTACACCTTC
once	TRBJ2-7	NA	TRBV11-2	CASSFSPEPDAAYEQYF	TGTGCCAGCAGCTTTTCGCCGGAGCCCGACGCAGCCTACGAGCAGTACTTC
NA	TRBJ2-2	NA	TRBV7-2	CASSLRGGTNTGELFF	TGTGCCAGCAGCCTAAGGGGGGGCACGAACACCGGGGAGCTGTTTTTT
NA	TRBJ1-3	NA	TRBV30	CAWSVGRVSGNTIYF	TGTGCCTGGAGTGTTGGCAGGGTCTCTGGAAACACCATATATTTT
NA	TRBJ2-7	TRBD1	TRBV5-1	CASSWLKPGQAIHEQYF	TGCGCCAGCAGCTGGCTCAAACCGGGACAGGCGATCCACGAGCAGTACTTC
NA	TRBJ1-1	TRBD1	TRBV5-4	CASSWFRDRASNTEAFF	TGTGCCAGCAGCTGGTTCCGGGACAGGGCCTCGAACACTGAAGCTTTCTTT
NA	TRBJ2-2	TRBD2	TRBV9	CASSGDFSPGAGRWTGELFF	TGTGCCAGCAGCGGGGATTTTAGCCCTGGAGCGGGGCGTTGGACCGGGGAGCTGTTTTTT
NA	TRBJ2-2	TRBD1	TRBV15	CATSGTDLFSGSGELFF	TGTGCCACCAGCGGGACAGACCTATTCAGTGGGTCCGGGGAGCTGTTTTTT
NA	TRBJ2-7	NA	TRBV7-2	CASSPGLSSYEQYF	TGTGCCAGCAGCCCTGGACTAAGCTCCTACGAGCAGTACTTC
few	TRBJ1-1	NA	TRBV6-5	CASSYGQVNTEAFF	TGTGCCAGCAGTTATGGGCAGGTGAACACTGAAGCTTTCTTT
NA	TRBJ1-5	NA	TRBV30	CAWSVQANQPQHF	TGTGCCTGGAGTGTACAGGCCAATCAGCCCCAGCATTTT
NA	TRBJ2-4	TRBD2	TRBV30	CAWSRGGGKNIQYF	TGTGCCTGGAGCCGGGGGGGCGGTAAAAACATTCAGTACTTC
once	TRBJ2-2	NA	TRBV19	CASSMRTGELFF	TGTGCCAGTAGTATGAGGACCGGGGAGCTGTTTTTT
NA	TRBJ1-2	NA	TRBV4-2	CASSQERQSSGYTF	TGTGCCAGCAGCCAAGAACGACAGTCATCTGGCTACACCTTC
NA	TRBJ1-6	TRBD1	TRBV11-1	CASSQDRDVYNSPLHF	TGTGCCAGCAGCCAAGACAGGGATGTCTATAATTCACCCCTCCACTTT
NA	TRBJ1-5	NA	TRBV30	CAWREGSYSNQPQHF	TGTGCCTGGAGGGAGGGGTCCTATAGCAATCAGCCCCAGCATTTT
NA	TRBJ2-1	NA	TRBV6-9	CASRWRTGYNEQFF	TGTGCCAGCAGGTGGAGAACGGGGTACAATGAGCAGTTCTTC